This T cell receptor beta chain derives from a study of vaccination effects on CD4 cells after COVID-19. Study in general: Post-vaccine draws lagged the second dose by a median of 72 days.

Germline V CDR1 and CDR2: LNHDA, SQIVND (reference sequence). The CDR3 is 18 amino acids. The junction had 9 bases not matched to a gene; V was cut back by 5 bases and J by 0 bases. Using viral peptide pools, the ViraFEST assay grew out antigen-specific CD4+ T cells prior to sequencing. Subsequent to 10 days of culture, CD4+ T cells were isolated. Participants got two doses of BNT162b2 or mRNA-1273 vaccine. Supplemented with approximately 10 IU/ml IL-2 and 10 ug/ml peptides, two million PBMC per well were kept in culture. As concerns this clone: The antigen remains undetermined.

Study-wide points: Convalescent patients were few in the study, and early post-infection timepoints were absent. At late timepoints after vaccination, vaccine- and infection-induced clones shrank markedly.

Method: immunoSEQ multiplex PCR; TCRdb's copy keeps in-frame clones and lacks some. This table holds around 30,000 clones, roughly four fifths found once. This sequence originates from a human donor who received a COVID-19 vaccine. The specimen was CD4+ T cells from PBMCs cultured with HCoV-OC43 spike peptides, collected after COVID-19 vaccination. As for subset: HCoV-OC43 spike overlapping peptide pool stimulation. The chain carries TRBV19 and TRBJ2-2, with 10 positions matching TRBD2. The CDR3 DNA is TGTGCCAGTAGTTCCCTACTAGCGGGGTCCGCGAACACCGGGGAGCTGTTTTTT. Its protein is CASSSLLAGSANTGELFF. Combining the CDR3 with reference TRBV19 and TRBJ2-2 gives the whole variable domain DGGITQSPKYLFRKEGQNVTLSCEQNLNHDAMYWYRQDPGQGLRLIYYSQIVNDFQKGDIAEGYSVSREKKESFPLTVTSAQKNPTAFYLCASSSLLAGSANTGELFFGEGSRLTVL.